Shown below are 28 T cell receptor beta chains from a single sample sequenced in a study of blood T cell repertoires in COVID-19. Sequencing was performed with immunoSEQ multiplex PCR; in TCRdb, only in-frame clones are kept and a portion is missing. Of approximately 62,000 clones detected, 65% to 85% appear once; the ten largest clones hold over 6%. Source material: peripheral blood. Receptor source: a woman aged 45-59 years with active or convalescent COVID-19.

The chain joins TRBV6-2 or TRBV6-3 to TRBJ2-7; TRBD1 matches 9 bases. V was clipped by 2 bases and J by 3 bases; unmatched bases: 2. The CDR3 has 14 amino acids. Germline CDR1 is MNHEY and CDR2 is SVGEGT. The CDR3 DNA sequence: TGTGCCAGCAGTTACGAGGGACAGGGCTACGAGCAGTACTTC. Translating it yields CASSYEGQGYEQYF.

Worth noting for this clone: Different DNA sequences within this sample yield the same CDR3. The chain couples TRBV19 to TRBJ1-1; possibly TRBD1 for D (6 bases). Looked up from germline, CDR1 is LNHDA and CDR2 is SQIVND (reference sequence). V was trimmed by 5 bases and J by 5 bases, leaving 12 bases between them. CDR3 size: 13 residues. This CDR3 reads CASSPRGATEAFF. The DNA of the CDR3 is TGTGCCAGTAGTCCCCGGGGGGCAACTGAAGCTTTCTTT.

The rearrangement joins TRBV7-3 to TRBJ2-1, with 8 bases that match TRBD2. The CDR3 spans 16 residues. Germline V lookup: CDR1 SGHTA, CDR2 FQGTGA. The J segment lost 6 bases and the V segment lost 2 bases, leaving 9 bases of the junction unmatched. The CDR3 sequence is CASSLAGGSFGNEQFF. The CDR3 DNA reads TGTGCCAGCAGCTTAGCGGGAGGCTCGTTCGGCAATGAGCAGTTCTTC. Filled out from reference TRBV7-3 and TRBJ2-1, the complete variable domain reads GAGVSQTPSNKVTEKGKYVELRCDPISGHTALYWYRQSLGQGPEFLIYFQGTGAADDSGLPNDRFFAVRPEGSVSTLKIQRTERGDSAVYLCASSLAGGSFGNEQFFGPGTRLTVL.

The chain couples TRBV6-5 to TRBJ2-3, with D maybe TRBD1 (6 bases). The ends were cut back, 6 bases at V and 9 bases at J, with 19 bases in the middle. This CDR3 is built from 14 residues. Germline values: CDR1 MNHEY, CDR2 SVGAGI. The CDR3 region is CASSGTRDGGTQYF. The CDR3 bases are TGTGCCAGCAGCGGGACACGGGATGGTGGAACGCAGTATTTT.

The V gene is TRBV3-1 (or the pseudogene TRBV3-2), the J gene TRBJ2-7; D perhaps matches TRBD1 (5 bases). CDR1 and CDR2 from the germline V gene are LGHDT and YNNKEL (reference sequence). Between the trimmed V and J ends, which lost 0 bases and 6 bases, there was a span of 6 bases. The length of the CDR3 is 12 residues. The CDR3 DNA sequence: TGTGCCAGCAGCCAAGATCAGGGCGAGCAGTACTTC. Protein: CASSQDQGEQYF.

The CDR3 is CSVEVQTETQYF. The CDR3 DNA reads as TGCAGCGTTGAAGTACAGACCGAGACCCAGTACTTC. The chain employs TRBV29-1 and TRBJ2-5; D gene uncertain. The CDR3 is 12 residues long. CDR1 is SQVTM and CDR2 is ANQGSEA in the germline V gene. V was cut by 1 base and J by 5 bases, with 8 bases left in between.

This chain joins TRBV2 and TRBJ2-3; 10 nucleotides align to TRBD2. The CDR3 totals 14 residues. Germline loops: CDR1 SNHLY, CDR2 FYNNEI. V was clipped by 7 bases and J by 3 bases; unmatched bases: 4. The CDR3 spells CASKETSGTDTQYF. Here the CDR3 DNA reads TGTGCCAGCAAAGAGACTAGCGGGACAGATACGCAGTATTTT.

CDR3 sequence reads: CASSQDPTRQETQYF. The CDR3 nucleotides are TGTGCCAGCAGCCAAGATCCGACACGGCAAGAGACCCAGTACTTC. The chain combines TRBV4-2 with TRBJ2-5; D gene ambiguous. The CDR3 sequence is 15 residues long. V was pared by 0 bases and J by 2 bases, with 10 bases between. CDR1 and CDR2 (germline): LGHNA, YNFKEQ.

At least ten counts were recorded for this clone. This chain joins TRBV5-1 and TRBJ2-7, with 9 bases identical to TRBD1. V was pared by 5 bases and J by 3 bases, with 6 bases of the junction left unmatched. The length of the CDR3 is 14 residues. Germline V gene data show CDR1 as SGHRS and CDR2 as YFSETQ. The DNA of the CDR3 is TGCGCCAGCAGTTATGGACAGGGGAACTACGAGCAGTACTTC. Encoded protein: CASSYGQGNYEQYF. Full variable domain (remainder filled in from reference TRBV5-1 and TRBJ2-7): KAGVTQTPRYLIKTRGQQVTLSCSPISGHRSVSWYQQTPGQGLQFLFEYFSETQRNKGNFPGRFSGRQFSNSRSEMNVSTLELGDSALYLCASSYGQGNYEQYFGPGTRLTVT.

This clone showed up just once. The chain uses TRBV7-9 and TRBJ1-4; D is unresolved. The CDR3 covers 14 residues. V dropped 5 bases and J dropped 8 bases, with 15 bases sitting between them. The germline gives CDR1 SEHNR, CDR2 FQNEAQ (reference sequence). The CDR3, as DNA: TGTGCCAGCAGCCCTCGGGTCGGAAGGGAAAAACTGTTTTTT. This codes for CASSPRVGREKLFF.

The J gene is TRBJ2-7, the V gene TRBV11-3, with D maybe TRBD1 (7 bases). Germline assignment: CDR1 SGHNT and CDR2 YENEEA. V was cut by 5 bases and J by 5 bases, with 16 bases left in between. This CDR3 contains 14 residues. CDR3 coding DNA: TGTGCCAGCAGCCCGGAGGGGGCCTTACACGAGCAGTACTTC. Protein sequence: CASSPEGALHEQYF.

This chain connects TRBV7-9 to TRBJ1-4; D gene uncertain. Trimming took off 4 bases at V and 0 bases at J, with 15 bases between the two ends. The CDR3 is 17 residues long. Germline V lookup: CDR1 SEHNR, CDR2 FQNEAQ (reference sequence). Written as DNA, the CDR3 is TGTGCCAGCAGCTCCCCCGTAGGAGGAGCAACTAATGAAAAACTGTTTTTT. This encodes CASSSPVGGATNEKLFF.

This clone occurred many times. The rearrangement uses TRBV7-2 and TRBJ2-3; D might be TRBD2 (6 bases). This CDR3 contains 16 residues. Trimming pared 2 bases from V and 1 base from J, leaving 13 bases between. Germline values: CDR1 SGHTA, CDR2 FQGNSA. Here the CDR3 reads CASSLTPGTGTDTQYF. The CDR3 bases are TGTGCCAGCAGCTTAACCCCCGGGACTGGCACAGATACGCAGTATTTT.

In its sample, this clone was seen once. The chain couples TRBV18 to TRBJ1-6; D is uncertain. V lost 6 bases and J lost 8, with 11 bases in between. CDR3 length: 13 residues. Germline CDR1 KGHSH, CDR2 LQKENI. CDR3 sequence reads: CASSLTMDSPLHF. CDR3 sequence (DNA): TGTGCCAGCTCCCTCACTATGGATTCACCCCTCCACTTT.

The gene calls are TRBV10-3 and TRBJ2-1, with 11 bases that match TRBD2. This CDR3 comprises 16 residues. From germline, CDR1 is ENHRY and CDR2 SYGVKD. V was clipped by 6 bases and J by 6 bases; unmatched bases: 10. Here the CDR3 reads CAIRDRTSGRANEQFF. Written as DNA, the CDR3 is TGTGCCATCAGGGATCGTACTAGCGGGAGAGCCAATGAGCAGTTCTTC.

The sample holds a few counts of this clone. The J gene is TRBJ2-6, the V gene TRBV4-3, with D possibly matching TRBD2 (5 bases). The CDR3 loop spans 18 amino acids. V lost 2 bases and J 0 bases, leaving 14 bases between the germline ends. Per the germline V gene, CDR1 is LGHNA and CDR2 is YSLEER. CDR3 sequence (DNA): TGCGCCAGCAGCCAACGGGGAGTAGGGTACTCTGGGGCCAACGTCCTGACTTTC. Amino acid sequence: CASSQRGVGYSGANVLTF.

The chain employs TRBV29-1 and TRBJ1-3, with TRBD1 identical over 7 bases. The germline CDR1 and CDR2 sequences are SQVTM and ANQGSEA. With 2 bases clipped from V and 1 base from J, the junction kept 8 bases outside the gene matches. This CDR3 is 16 amino acids long. CDR3 in amino acids: CSVENKGGGSGNTIYF. CDR3 coding DNA: TGCAGCGTTGAAAATAAAGGGGGCGGTTCTGGAAACACCATATATTTT.

This clone was detected once. The chain couples TRBV29-1 to TRBJ2-1; 15 bases fit TRBD2. The ends lost 5 bases at V and 9 bases at J; junction bases unmatched: 17. The CDR3 loop spans 18 amino acids. Germline V lookup: CDR1 SQVTM, CDR2 ANQGSEA. CDR3 sequence: CSVLLGTSGRTFRSEQFF. CDR3 coding DNA: TGCAGCGTTCTTCTCGGGACTAGCGGGAGGACCTTCCGTAGTGAGCAGTTCTTC.

The rearrangement joins TRBV6-6 to TRBJ2-7, with 11 bases that match TRBD1. Germline V CDR1 and CDR2: MNHNY, SVGAGI (reference sequence). CDR3 length: 15 amino acids. V shed 2 bases, J shed 7 bases, and the junction held 7 bases outside the gene matches. CDR3 in DNA: TGTGCCAGCAGTTACCGTGGACAGGGGGCGGGGGAGCAGTACTTC. Translated: CASSYRGQGAGEQYF.

CDR3 sequence: CASSLWANYEQYF. The CDR3 region has the DNA TGTGCCAGCAGCTTATGGGCCAACTACGAGCAGTACTTC. This sequence joins TRBV7-2 and TRBJ2-7, with D uncertain. Trimming shortened V by 2 bases and J by 3 bases, and 8 bases separated the two germline ends. The CDR3 has 13 amino acids. Germline V gene lookup returns CDR1 SGHTA and CDR2 FQGNSA.

This clone appeared a few times. V is TRBV27 and J is TRBJ1-4; D not resolved. V was cut by 2 bases and J by 8 bases, with 12 bases left in between. The CDR3 covers 14 residues. Germline values: CDR1 MNHEY, CDR2 SMNVEV (reference sequence). Written as DNA, the CDR3 is TGTGCCAGCAGTTTACGGACTCGCCGGGAAAAACTGTTTTTT. It specifies CASSLRTRREKLFF. Variable domain in full (rest from reference TRBV27 and TRBJ1-4): EAQVTQNPRYLITVTGKKLTVTCSQNMNHEYMSWYRQDPGLGLRQIYYSMNVEVTDKGDVPEGYKVSRKEKRNFPLILESPSPNQTSLYFCASSLRTRREKLFFGSGTQLSVL.

The chain is built from TRBV24-1 and TRBJ2-1; 11 bases align to TRBD2. V trimming: 9 bases; J trimming: 0 bases; junction bases outside the gene matches: 6. Germline V lookup: CDR1 KGHDR, CDR2 SFDVKD. The CDR3 totals 16 residues. The CDR3 region has the DNA TGTGCCACCGCCGGGACTAGCGGAAGCTCCTACAATGAGCAGTTCTTC. Translation: CATAGTSGSSYNEQFF.

This rearrangement joins TRBV10-3 to TRBJ2-1, with 7 bases fitting TRBD1. This CDR3 comprises 13 residues. CDR1 and CDR2 from the germline V gene are ENHRY and SYGVKD. J lost 8 bases, V lost 5 bases, and 6 bases had no gene match. The CDR3 DNA is TGTGCCATCAGTCCGACAGGGATGGATGAGCAGTTCTTC. The encoded protein is CAISPTGMDEQFF.

This clone is judged medium-sized (0.01 to 0.1%). This chain joins TRBV19 and TRBJ1-5; 8 nucleotides align to TRBD1. Trimming at V came to 4 bases and at J to 4 bases, leaving 6 bases not matched to a gene. The CDR3 extends over 15 amino acids. CDR1 is LNHDA and CDR2 is SQIVND in the germline V gene (reference sequence). In DNA, the CDR3 is TGTGCCAGTAGTAACGACAGGGGCTTTAATCAGCCCCAGCATTTT. This codes for CASSNDRGFNQPQHF.

This chain connects TRBV4-3 to TRBJ2-5; 12 bases are shared with TRBD2. Germline V lookup: CDR1 LGHNA, CDR2 YSLEER. Trimming removed 3 bases from V and 5 bases from J; junction bases left unmatched: 7. The CDR3 loop spans 16 amino acids. The CDR3 reads CASSQGLAGGWETQYF. DNA for the CDR3: TGCGCCAGCAGCCAGGGGCTAGCGGGAGGGTGGGAGACCCAGTACTTC.

The rearrangement joins TRBV19 to TRBJ1-1; D possibly corresponds to TRBD1 (6 bases). The CDR3 has 13 residues. Deletions cut 4 bases from V and 3 bases from J, with 9 bases between. Germline CDR1 and CDR2: LNHDA and SQIVND (reference sequence). The CDR3, as DNA: TGTGCCAGTAGTAGAAACAGGGACACTGAAGCTTTCTTT. Its protein is CASSRNRDTEAFF.

The genes are TRBV6-6 and TRBJ1-1; possibly TRBD1 for D (5 bases). V was shortened by 6 bases and J by 0 bases, with 14 bases between the two germline ends. The CDR3 runs 15 residues. CDR1 and CDR2 (germline): MNHNY, SVGAGI (reference sequence). CDR3 nucleotide sequence: TGTGCCAGCAGATCCCTCAGGGCGTTGAACACTGAAGCTTTCTTT. Protein sequence: CASRSLRALNTEAFF.

V gene TRBV3-1 (or the pseudogene TRBV3-2) combines with J gene TRBJ1-2; 11 bases line up with TRBD1. The V gene's germline CDR1 is LGHDT and CDR2 YNNKEL (reference sequence). The CDR3 is 16 residues long. The J segment lost 4 bases and the V segment lost 4 bases, leaving 8 bases of the junction unmatched. DNA for the CDR3: TGTGCCAGCAGCCGGGGGACAGGGGGACTCACCTATGGCTACACCTTC. It encodes CASSRGTGGLTYGYTF.